The 14 T cell receptor beta chains presented below share a single source sample, sequenced in a study of blood T cell repertoires in COVID-19. Profiled with immunoSEQ multiplex PCR; TCRdb holds only in-frame clones, not every one. Among roughly 250,000 clones, 80% to 90% were seen once, and the ten largest hold around 0.98%. Sample: peripheral blood. Receptors originate from a man aged 35-49 years with acute or convalescent COVID-19.

This clone was observed a handful of times. The chain uses TRBV10-2 and TRBJ1-4, with D possibly matching TRBD1 (5 bases). The CDR3 sequence is 15 residues long. Trimming shortened V by 4 bases and J by 2 bases, and 11 bases separated the two germline ends. Per the germline V gene, CDR1 is WSHSY and CDR2 is SAAADI. CDR3 nucleotide sequence: TGCGCCAGCAGTGTATCCGGGGGGACTAATGAAAAACTGTTTTTT. Its protein product is CASSVSGGTNEKLFF.

This clone was found once. The gene calls are TRBV6-5 and TRBJ1-2; 9 bases fit TRBD1. Losses at the gene ends were 5 bases for V and 8 bases for J; bases not matched to a gene: 9. Germline-derived CDR1 and CDR2 are MNHEY and SVGAGI. The CDR3 is 14 amino acids. CDR3 DNA sequence: TGTGCCAGCAGTCCATGGGACAGGGCAGTCGGCTACACCTTC. Encoded protein: CASSPWDRAVGYTF.

The genes are TRBV2 and TRBJ1-4; 7 bases agree with TRBD1. V lost 7 bases and J lost 7; bases outside the gene matches: 12. The CDR3 has 15 residues. Germline CDR1 SNHLY, CDR2 FYNNEI. The DNA for the CDR3 is TGTGCCAGCAATGGGAACTACAGGGGCGGTGAAAAACTGTTTTTT. The encoded protein is CASNGNYRGGEKLFF.

The chain joins TRBV12-3 or TRBV12-4 to TRBJ2-5, with 7 bases fitting TRBD2. Germline trimming cut 7 bases from V and 5 bases from J; bases unmatched to any gene: 1. The length of the CDR3 is 11 residues. The CDR3 DNA follows: TGTGCCAGCAACGGGGGGGAGACCCAGTACTTC. This encodes CASNGGETQYF.

J is TRBJ2-7 and V is TRBV5-4, with 9 bases matching TRBD2. The V gene end was trimmed by 2 bases and the J gene end by 5 bases; junction bases not matched to a gene: 8. Per germline, CDR1 SGHNT and CDR2 YYREEE (reference sequence). CDR3 length equals 15 residues. The CDR3 protein is CASSFEAGGFDEQYF. CDR3 DNA sequence: TGTGCCAGCAGCTTTGAGGCGGGGGGGTTTGACGAGCAGTACTTC. Looking up the rest from reference TRBV5-4 and TRBJ2-7 gives the full variable domain: ETGVTQSPTHLIKTRGQQVTLRCSSQSGHNTVSWYQQALGQGPQFIFQYYREEENGRGNFPPRFSGLQFPNYSSELNVNALELDDSALYLCASSFEAGGFDEQYFGPGTRLTVT.

V and J are TRBV6-5 and TRBJ1-2, with D unclear. V lost 4 bases and J lost 4, with 7 bases in between. The germline V gene has CDR1 MNHEY and CDR2 SVGAGI. This CDR3 comprises 12 residues. This chain's CDR3 is CASSFTGYGYTF. In DNA form, the CDR3 reads TGTGCCAGCAGTTTTACGGGCTATGGCTACACCTTC.

This clone was found a few times. The chain combines TRBV24-1 with TRBJ2-7; D call uncertain. Trimming removed 5 bases at V and 0 bases at J, with 10 bases between. CDR1 KGHDR and CDR2 SFDVKD come from the germline V gene. This CDR3 region has 14 residues. Here the CDR3 reads CATSGGTNSYEQYF. The CDR3 region has the DNA TGTGCCACCAGTGGAGGAACTAACTCCTACGAGCAGTACTTC.

By share of the sample, this clone is medium-sized. The chain recombines TRBV4-2 with TRBJ1-5, with 8 bases aligning to TRBD1. The CDR3 is 16 residues long. Germline CDR1 reads LGHNA; CDR2 reads YNFKEQ. The J segment lost 5 bases and the V segment lost 0 bases, leaving 6 bases of the junction unmatched. The CDR3 loop reads CASSQDLGTGDQPQHF. The CDR3 region has the DNA TGTGCCAGCAGCCAAGATCTTGGGACAGGTGATCAGCCCCAGCATTTT.

The chain couples TRBV29-1 to TRBJ1-1, with D possibly being TRBD1 (6 bases). Trimming shortened V by 6 bases and J by 5 bases, and 13 bases separated the two germline ends. Germline V gene lookup returns CDR1 SQVTM and CDR2 ANQGSEA. The CDR3 is 12 residues long. The CDR3 DNA sequence: TGCAGCGTACAGGGTTGGAGAACTGAAGCTTTCTTT. It is translated as CSVQGWRTEAFF.

For this clone: Other DNA variants within this sample encode the same CDR3. J is TRBJ1-1 and V is TRBV30; D is ambiguous. Germline lookup yields CDR1 GTSNPN and CDR2 SVGIG (reference sequence). This CDR3 comprises 11 residues. The germline V and J ends were trimmed by 3 bases and 8 bases, with 10 bases remaining between them. Written as DNA, the CDR3 is TGTGCCTGGAGGGAGGGTGTCGAAGCTTTCTTT. It encodes CAWREGVEAFF.

This clone has only a few counts. The rearrangement joins TRBV5-5 to TRBJ1-1; TRBD1 might be the D (6 bases). This CDR3 spans 14 amino acids. V lost 6 bases and J lost 0, with 12 bases in between. Germline V gives CDR1 SGHKS, CDR2 YYEKEE (reference sequence). The CDR3: CASTNTGLNTEAFF. The CDR3 region has the DNA TGTGCCAGCACCAATACAGGGCTGAACACTGAAGCTTTCTTT.

The V call is TRBV9, the J call TRBJ2-3; a weak D match, TRBD2 (5 bases). V dropped 0 bases and J dropped 3 bases, with 11 bases sitting between them. CDR3 size: 15 residues. Germline CDR1 reads SGDLS; CDR2 reads YYNGEE. CDR3 amino acids: CASSVERRGTDTQYF. For the CDR3, the DNA is TGTGCCAGCAGCGTAGAGAGACGCGGGACAGATACGCAGTATTTT.

The genes are TRBV5-1 and TRBJ2-7, with TRBD1 matching 8 bases. After removal of 4 bases from V and 3 bases from J, the junction contained 9 bases not matched to a gene. From germline, CDR1 is SGHRS and CDR2 YFSETQ. The CDR3 is 15 residues long. As DNA, the CDR3 is TGCGCCAGCAGCGAGGGGACAGGAGGGATCTACGAGCAGTACTTC. Protein sequence: CASSEGTGGIYEQYF.

This clone was found once. The chain is built from TRBV2 and TRBJ2-3; 7 bases agree with TRBD2. The CDR3 has 15 residues. Germline-derived CDR1 and CDR2 are SNHLY and FYNNEI. V trimming: 6 bases; J trimming: 6 bases; junction bases outside the gene matches: 12. Here the CDR3 reads CASRERLAGPDTQYF. CDR3 nucleotides: TGTGCCAGCAGGGAAAGACTAGCAGGGCCTGATACGCAGTATTTT.